Presented here are 2 T cell receptor beta chains from one specimen sequenced in a study of graft-versus-host responses after intestinal transplantation. Clones were sequenced by immunoSEQ multiplex PCR, and TCRdb holds only the in-frame ones, with some missing. The repertoire includes about 90,000 clones, about nine tenths of them detected once, and about 0.28% sits in the top ten. For these TCRs, the target antigens are not known. The sequenced sample was unstimulated CD4+ T cells sorted from spleen or lymph node cells, obtained before intestinal transplant. These receptors came from a human donor who received an intestinal transplant.

The V call is TRBV6-5, the J call TRBJ2-1; D possibly uses TRBD1 or TRBD2 (5 bases each). In germline, CDR1 is MNHEY, CDR2 SVGAGI. This CDR3 comprises 15 residues. V lost 8 bases to trimming and J lost 4 bases, with 18 bases between them. The CDR3 reads CASWDRTLIYNEQFF. CDR3 nucleotide sequence: TGTGCCAGCTGGGACCGGACACTAATTTACAATGAGCAGTTCTTC.

V and J are TRBV5-6 and TRBJ1-5; 9 positions match TRBD1. This CDR3 spans 18 amino acids. Germline CDR1 is SGHDT and CDR2 is YYEEEE. V gave up 4 bases and J gave up 0 bases; unmatched junction bases: 11. The CDR3 coding sequence is TGTGCCAGCAGCCGGGGACAGGGACGTGGGTATAGCAATCAGCCCCAGCATTTT. Encoded protein: CASSRGQGRGYSNQPQHF.